This passage covers 25 T cell receptor beta chains from one sample sequenced in a study of T cells after yellow fever vaccination. Via MiXCR, TCRdb re-called the 5' RACE reads, giving one row per CDR3 protein. Among 200,000 to 300,000 distinct CDR3 sequences, roughly 13% were seen once, and the ten largest hold about 0.51%. The specimen was CD4+ T cells sorted from PBMCs, collected 45 days after the yellow fever booster vaccination. All receptors derive from a man aged 25-45 years who received the YFV17D yellow fever vaccine.

This clonotype has only a few counts. The chain employs TRBV20-1 and TRBJ2-1; tentative D call: TRBD1 (7 bases). The germline gives CDR1 DFQATT, CDR2 SNEGSKA (reference sequence). V was pared by 2 bases and J by 7 bases, with 15 bases between. The CDR3 consists of 14 residues. In DNA form, the CDR3 reads TGCAGTGCTAGATCCCCCAGGGGGAGGAATGAGCAGTTCTTC. This gives the protein CSARSPRGRNEQFF.

V and J are TRBV10-2 and TRBJ2-6; D unclear. V lost 2 bases to trimming and J lost 1 base, with 9 bases between them. This CDR3 is 16 amino acids long. The germline V gene encodes CDR1 WSHSY and CDR2 SAAADI. This chain's CDR3 is CASSEGFRSGANVLTF. CDR3 DNA: TGCGCCAGCAGTGAGGGTTTTAGGTCTGGGGCCAACGTCCTGACTTTC.

As for this clonotype: A junction end diverges from the germline sequence, so it may reflect a read error. This chain connects TRBV5-5 to TRBJ2-1, with TRBD2 identical over 14 bases. The CDR3 extends over 16 amino acids. CDR1 is SGHKS and CDR2 is YYEKEE in the germline V gene (reference sequence). The CDR3: CASSFTGTSGRNEQFF. DNA of the CDR3: TGCGCCAGCAGCTTTACCGGGACTAGCGGGAGAAATGAGCAGTTCTTC.

V gene TRBV15 combines with J gene TRBJ2-1; TRBD2 is a possible D gene (6 bases). Germline V gives CDR1 LNHNV, CDR2 YYDKDF (reference sequence). The CDR3 runs to 18 residues. Between the trimmed V and J ends, which lost 0 bases and 5 bases, there was a span of 20 bases. The DNA of the CDR3 is TGTGCCACCAGCAGAGAGAATCGGGGAGGCTGGCTAAACAATGAGCAGTTCTTC. This translates into CATSRENRGGWLNNEQFF.

The chain carries TRBV27 and TRBJ2-7; 7 bases are shared with TRBD1. From germline, CDR1 is MNHEY and CDR2 SMNVEV (reference sequence). Trimming at V came to 5 bases and at J to 4 bases, leaving 8 bases not matched to a gene. The CDR3 is 14 amino acids. CDR3 DNA sequence: TGTGCCAGCAGTACCAACACAGGGGCATACGAGCAGTACTTC. Its translation is CASSTNTGAYEQYF.

This clonotype has a handful of counts. One junction end does not reproduce the germline sequence, and a read error may be involved. The V gene is TRBV7-2, the J gene TRBJ2-3; the D is unclear. The CDR3 consists of 13 residues. Germline loops: CDR1 SGHTA, CDR2 FQGNSA. The CDR3 loop is CASNLGSTDTQYF. CDR3 sequence (DNA): TGTGCCAGCAACTTAGGGAGCACAGATACGCAGTATTTT.

The chain employs TRBV5-6 and TRBJ1-4; D may be TRBD1 (5 bases). The CDR3 loop spans 15 amino acids. With 4 bases removed from V and 7 bases from J, the gap between germline ends came to 17 bases. Looked up from germline, CDR1 is SGHDT and CDR2 is YYEEEE. The CDR3 region is CASSPATAGGEKLFF. As DNA, the CDR3 is TGTGCCAGCAGCCCCGCGACGGCTGGGGGTGAAAAACTGTTTTTT.

V usage is TRBV4-2 and J usage is TRBJ2-7; D is tentatively TRBD1 or TRBD2 (5 bases each). With 4 bases removed from V and 0 bases from J, the gap between germline ends came to 13 bases. Germline V gives CDR1 LGHNA, CDR2 YNFKEQ. CDR3 length equals 15 residues. CDR3 loop: CASSPGTGFSYEQYF. The CDR3 DNA reads as TGTGCCAGCAGCCCGGGAACAGGTTTCTCCTACGAGCAGTACTTC.

This chain links TRBV7-2 with TRBJ2-1; unclear D gene. CDR1 and CDR2 from the germline V gene are SGHTA and FQGNSA. This CDR3 has 13 residues. Deletions cut 8 bases from V and 1 base from J, with 9 bases between. This chain's CDR3 is CASRTASYNEQFF. The CDR3 DNA is TGTGCCAGCCGGACCGCATCCTACAATGAGCAGTTCTTC.

The chain has TRBV6-1 and TRBJ2-7; TRBD2 aligns across 7 bases. Germline trimming cut 0 bases from V and 4 bases from J; bases unmatched to any gene: 12. Per the germline V gene, CDR1 is MNHNS and CDR2 is SASEGT. The CDR3 sequence is 17 residues long. This chain's CDR3 is CASSEALMSGTFYEQYF. As DNA, the CDR3 is TGTGCCAGCAGTGAAGCGCTTATGAGCGGGACTTTTTACGAGCAGTACTTC.

The chain joins TRBV20-1 to TRBJ1-1; a weak D match, TRBD1 (5 bases). Germline assignment: CDR1 DFQATT and CDR2 SNEGSKA (reference sequence). Trimming pared 6 bases from V and 0 bases from J, leaving 11 bases between. CDR3 length equals 13 residues. The CDR3 loop reads CSANRLMNTEAFF. The CDR3, as DNA: TGCAGTGCAAACAGGCTCATGAACACTGAAGCTTTCTTT.

The chain joins TRBV20-1 to TRBJ2-3, with 10 bases identical to TRBD2. There are 11 residues in the CDR3. The germline V gene has CDR1 DFQATT and CDR2 SNEGSKA (reference sequence). The CDR3 DNA is TGCTGTAGCGGGAGGATGGATACGCAGTATTTT. Translating gives CCSGRMDTQYF.

This clonotype was detected only a few times. The chain combines TRBV30 with TRBJ1-2; TRBD1 is a possible D gene (6 bases). Trimming stripped 0 bases from V and 7 bases from J, with 15 bases between. CDR1 and CDR2 (germline): GTSNPN, SVGIG (reference sequence). The CDR3 consists of 14 residues. CDR3 region: CAWSVRGGGSGYTF. CDR3 in DNA: TGTGCCTGGAGTGTACGTGGTGGGGGCTCTGGCTACACCTTC.

The sample holds many counts of this clonotype. The chain employs TRBV20-1 and TRBJ2-1; 8 nucleotides line up with TRBD2. Germline CDR1 reads DFQATT; CDR2 reads SNEGSKA (reference sequence). This CDR3 spans 15 amino acids. After removal of 1 base from V and 7 bases from J, the junction contained 9 bases not matched to a gene. The CDR3 DNA follows: TGCAGTGCTAGAGTAGGAGCGGGAGTGGGAAATGAGCAGTTCTTC. Translating gives CSARVGAGVGNEQFF.

CDR3 protein: CSAKQDRVQETQYF. The CDR3, as DNA: TGCAGTGCTAAACAAGACAGGGTTCAAGAGACCCAGTACTTC. This rearrangement joins TRBV20-1 to TRBJ2-5; 7 nucleotides align to TRBD1. With 4 bases clipped from V and 2 bases from J, the junction kept 7 bases outside the gene matches. CDR1 is DFQATT, CDR2 SNEGSKA, per germline (reference sequence). This CDR3 region has 14 residues.

The chain uses TRBV5-1 and TRBJ2-1, with D perhaps matching TRBD1 or TRBD2 (5 bases each). V lost 0 bases to trimming and J lost 9 bases, with 7 bases between them. The CDR3 has 12 residues. Germline CDR1 SGHRS, CDR2 YFSETQ. The CDR3 bases are TGCGCCAGCAGCTTGGCGGGGCCTGAGCAGTTCTTC. Its protein is CASSLAGPEQFF.

About this clonotype itself: The junction departs from germline at one end; a sequencing error may be responsible. The V gene is TRBV6-5, the J gene TRBJ2-1; D is unclear. CDR3 length equals 11 residues. Germline V gives CDR1 MNHEY, CDR2 SVGAGI. The CDR3: CSSTFGDEQFF. In nucleotides, the CDR3 is TGTTCCAGCACCTTCGGTGATGAGCAGTTCTTC.

V and J are TRBV11-2 and TRBJ2-1, with D possibly matching TRBD2 (5 bases). The germline V gene encodes CDR1 SGHAT and CDR2 FQNNGV. With 2 bases removed from V and 2 bases from J, the gap between germline ends came to 22 bases. The CDR3 covers 19 residues. The CDR3 is CASSLRFVGRAHPYNEQFF. The DNA of the CDR3 is TGTGCCAGCAGCTTAAGGTTTGTTGGGCGGGCGCACCCCTACAATGAGCAGTTCTTC.

The chain couples TRBV19 to TRBJ2-5; D remains ambiguous. Germline V gene lookup returns CDR1 LNHDA and CDR2 SQIVND (reference sequence). This CDR3 contains 13 residues. V was trimmed by 4 bases and J by 3 bases, leaving 9 bases between them. In DNA, the CDR3 is TGTGCCAGTAGTACGATGTTGGAAGAGACCCAGTACTTC. Amino acids: CASSTMLEETQYF.

This clonotype has more than one count but fewer than ten. The V call is TRBV7-2, the J call TRBJ1-1; 8 nucleotides align to TRBD1. Germline-derived CDR1 and CDR2 are SGHTA and FQGNSA. V dropped 5 bases and J dropped 6; count of bases not matched to a gene: 17. This CDR3 comprises 17 residues. CDR3 sequence (DNA): TGTGCCAGCAGCCCATCTCGGGACAGGCGGCGAGCGGCTGAAGCTTTCTTT. Protein product: CASSPSRDRRRAAEAFF. The full variable domain, rest sourced from reference TRBV7-2 and TRBJ1-1, is GAGVSQSPSNKVTEKGKDVELRCDPISGHTALYWYRQSLGQGLEFLIYFQGNSAPDKSGLPSDRFSAERTGGSVSTLTIQRTQQEDSAVYLCASSPSRDRRRAAEAFFGQGTRLTVV.

This clonotype was counted a few times. V is TRBV12-3 or TRBV12-4 and J is TRBJ2-3; tentative D call: TRBD2 (5 bases). The CDR3 is 14 amino acids. Trimming took off 7 bases at V and 1 base at J, with 12 bases between the two ends. CDR3 DNA: TGTGCCAGCACCCCTGACGGGGGCACAGATACGCAGTATTTT. This codes for CASTPDGGTDTQYF.

This clonotype has only a few counts. The chain carries TRBV5-1 and TRBJ2-3; 7 bases match TRBD2. Unmatched junction bases numbered 8, after V lost 6 bases and J lost 4 bases. Germline CDR1 is SGHRS and CDR2 is YFSETQ. The CDR3 consists of 14 residues. CDR3 bases: TGCGCCAGCAACCCCGGGACTATGGCAGATACGCAGTATTTT. It specifies CASNPGTMADTQYF.

Ten or more counts support this clonotype. The rearrangement uses TRBV6-5 and TRBJ2-7; 7 bases are a match to TRBD1. The V and J ends lost 2 bases and 3 bases, in that order; junction bases with no gene match: 1. The germline V gene has CDR1 MNHEY and CDR2 SVGAGI. This CDR3 has 13 residues. The CDR3 DNA is TGTGCCAGCAGTTACAGGGACAGCTACGAGCAGTACTTC. It translates to CASSYRDSYEQYF.

This clonotype was detected a few times. The V and J genes are TRBV7-8 and TRBJ2-5; 9 bases are shared with TRBD1. Per the germline V gene, CDR1 is SGHVS and CDR2 is FQNEAQ. This CDR3 is built from 16 residues. V trimming: 5 bases; J trimming: 4 bases; junction bases outside the gene matches: 11. The CDR3 loop reads CASSPRRDRASETQYF. In DNA form, the CDR3 reads TGTGCCAGCAGCCCACGTCGGGACAGGGCGTCAGAGACCCAGTACTTC.

This clonotype was seen more than once but under ten times. The CDR3 protein is CASSYIQEHEQYF. The CDR3 bases are TGTGCCAGCAGCTACATTCAGGAGCACGAGCAGTACTTC. The rearrangement joins TRBV7-9 to TRBJ2-7; the D is unclear. Germline V gene data show CDR1 as SEHNR and CDR2 as FQNEAQ (reference sequence). There are 13 residues in the CDR3. With 4 bases removed from V and 5 bases from J, the gap between germline ends came to 12 bases.